This T cell receptor (beta chain) was sequenced in a study of cytomegalovirus exposure and HLA in healthy donors. Primers for the PCR totalled 60 Vbeta and 13 Jbeta. The table came from immunoSEQ multiplex PCR; TCRdb's copy has only in-frame clones and leaves some out. The repertoire holds about 130,000 clones, with more than 60% as singletons. Whole-study results and caveats: Relative to the roughly 690-donor mean, N-insertions were reportedly fewer in an Asian-associated ancestry cluster in a later analysis.

In this sample, this clone turned up a few times. Its antigen is not known. V gave up 0 bases and J gave up 1 base, with 7 bases separating them. The CDR3 sequence is 15 residues long. From germline, CDR1 is GTSNPN and CDR2 SVGIG (reference sequence). The receptor was isolated from a woman aged 40-49 years in good health and CMV-seronegative. The chain joins TRBV30 to TRBJ2-6; the D gene is possibly TRBD2 (5 bases). The sample comprised PBMCs. As DNA, the CDR3 is TGTGCCTGGAGTGTAAGAGGGTCTGGGGCCAACGTCCTGACTTTC. This gives the protein CAWSVRGSGANVLTF.